This passage covers 8 T cell receptor beta chains from one sample sequenced in a study of cytomegalovirus exposure and HLA in healthy donors. Use of 60 Vbeta and 13 Jbeta primers characterized the PCR. Measured with immunoSEQ multiplex PCR; TCRdb has only the in-frame clones, and not every one. The data show fewer than 95,000 clones, with roughly 79% seen just once and 0.57% held by the top ten. The source material was PBMCs. Receptors originate from a man under 40 in good health and CMV-seronegative.

The V gene is TRBV15, the J gene TRBJ2-1; D remains unclear. The CDR3 runs to 13 residues. With 3 bases removed from V and 6 bases from J, the gap between germline ends came to 9 bases. The germline CDR1 and CDR2 sequences are LNHNV and YYDKDF (reference sequence). CDR3 sequence reads: CATSSPLTNEQFF. For the CDR3, the DNA is TGTGCCACCAGCAGCCCACTCACCAATGAGCAGTTCTTC. Filled out from reference TRBV15 and TRBJ2-1, the complete variable domain reads DAMVIQNPRYQVTQFGKPVTLSCSQTLNHNVMYWYQQKSSQAPKLLFHYYDKDFNNEADTPDNFQSRRPNTSFCFLDIRSPGLGDTAMYLCATSSPLTNEQFFGPGTRLTVL.

The V gene is TRBV7-8, the J gene TRBJ2-4; D is unresolved. The CDR3 covers 13 residues. V gave up 5 bases and J gave up 15 bases, with 20 bases separating them. The V gene's germline CDR1 is SGHVS and CDR2 FQNEAQ. The CDR3 loop reads CASSPPGLPSLYF. CDR3 nucleotides: TGTGCCAGCAGCCCCCCAGGCCTACCAAGCCTGTACTTC.

The chain joins TRBV6-1 to TRBJ1-2, with 8 nucleotides matching TRBD1. CDR1 is MNHNS, CDR2 SASEGT, per germline. There are 15 residues in the CDR3. Germline trimming cut 1 base from V and 0 bases from J; bases unmatched to any gene: 1. The CDR3 reads CASSEGTGPNYGYTF. Written as DNA, the CDR3 is TGTGCCAGCAGTGAAGGGACAGGGCCTAACTATGGCTACACCTTC.

V usage is TRBV7-8 and J usage is TRBJ1-4; TRBD1 aligns across 7 bases. The CDR3 covers 15 residues. Germline CDR1 SGHVS, CDR2 FQNEAQ. The trim removed 4 bases at V and 2 bases at J, leaving 4 bases unmatched. CDR3 in DNA: TGTGCCAGCAGCTCGACAGGGAAGACTAATGAAAAACTGTTTTTT. This codes for CASSSTGKTNEKLFF.

This sequence joins TRBV5-1 and TRBJ2-7; 7 positions agree with TRBD1. Germline values: CDR1 SGHRS, CDR2 YFSETQ. There are 14 residues in the CDR3. After removal of 4 bases from V and 3 bases from J, the junction contained 7 bases not matched to a gene. The CDR3 protein is CASSGGQKVYEQYF. CDR3 bases: TGCGCCAGCAGCGGGGGACAGAAAGTCTACGAGCAGTACTTC. The entire variable domain, with the rest obtained from reference TRBV5-1 and TRBJ2-7, is as follows: KAGVTQTPRYLIKTRGQQVTLSCSPISGHRSVSWYQQTPGQGLQFLFEYFSETQRNKGNFPGRFSGRQFSNSRSEMNVSTLELGDSALYLCASSGGQKVYEQYFGPGTRLTVT.

This clone was detected only a few times. CDR3 nucleotides: TGTGCCAGCAGCTTGGCCCAAGGACAGGGGGGCACTGAAGCTTTCTTT. Its protein is CASSLAQGQGGTEAFF. The chain couples TRBV5-6 to TRBJ1-1; 10 bases match TRBD1. The CDR3 spans 16 residues. Germline V gene data show CDR1 as SGHDT and CDR2 as YYEEEE. J was trimmed by 4 bases and V by 0 bases; bases with no gene match: 6.

The chain couples TRBV7-9 to TRBJ2-7; a possible D gene is TRBD2 (5 bases). V lost 5 bases, J lost 6 bases, and 11 bases lay in between. The CDR3 extends over 12 amino acids. The germline V gene has CDR1 SEHNR and CDR2 FQNEAQ (reference sequence). The CDR3 sequence: CASSPDLPEQYF. The CDR3 region has the DNA TGTGCCAGCAGCCCGGACTTGCCCGAGCAGTACTTC.

The chain is built from TRBV5-4 and TRBJ2-1; D might be TRBD2 (6 bases). Germline CDR1 SGHNT, CDR2 YYREEE (reference sequence). V was clipped by 3 bases and J by 5 bases, with 18 bases between them. There are 16 residues in the CDR3. CDR3 region: CASSSPSGTLDNEQFF. CDR3 nucleotides: TGTGCCAGCAGCTCACCTTCCGGGACTTTGGACAATGAGCAGTTCTTC.